This entry is about one T cell receptor beta chain. Its specific antigen is unknown. Base qualities are not recorded, but no much larger clone differs from it by a single base. CDR1 is given as SGDLS and CDR2 as YYNGEE, both from the germline V gene. The CDR3, cysteine through phenylalanine, is 14 amino acids long. Only CDR3 DNA remains: 42 bases, in frame from the first base. V loses 2 bases of germline sequence and J loses 2 bases, and the interval between the two ends is 10 bases. This record belongs to a study of blood T cell repertoires in COVID-19 (dated by TCRdb to 2020 to 2022). Turning to the overall study: Collaborator samples came from the United States, Italy and Spain and covered acute and convalescent phases of COVID-19. The samples were drawn from the first 160 participants of the ongoing ImmuneRACE study and from about 1,200 subjects provided by 6 global collaborators. Nearly every sample came with metadata listing a de-identified subject ID, COVID-19 status, age in years and sex. Subjects who had been exposed to COVID-19, were actively infected with it, or had recovered from it provided the deeply sampled blood TCRbeta repertoires that made up the dataset. The prospective study material was composed of cDNA or gDNA derived from T cells, B-cell-depleted T cells, or PBMCs. The repertoires were made available in a free public database intended to serve as a resource for research on the immune response to SARS-CoV-2. Where available, HLA class I and class II types were obtained from metadata supplied by the sample provider rather than from assay-based typing.

What the study reported, not specific to this receptor: How much clinical and demographic metadata was included differed by source and by participant, and the metadata was provided uncurated.

The immunoSEQ Assay, a bias-controlled multiplex PCR, was used to amplify TCRbeta CDR3 regions from genomic DNA. The authors' analysis ran thus. The number of nucleated cells in each sample was estimated from the amplification of reference gene primers within the assay. To quantify the absolute abundance of each unique TCRbeta CDR3 rearrangement, sequence reads were collapsed and filtered. For each sample, productive Simpson clonality was calculated as the square root of Simpson's diversity index over productive rearrangements. Sourced from immuneACCESS, this table was stored by TCRdb with only in-frame sequences that have V and J called. A share of the clones is absent; for the studies checked, an unresolved V gene accounts for under half, and the remainder has no known explanation. V and J calls and clone size come straight from that table; D and trimming were deduced from the DNA. This sample has 260,000 or so clones in its table, and roughly 82% of those were observed once. The top ten constitute about 4.5% of the sample.

Collaborating institutions collected whole blood in K2EDTA tubes following their own protocols. For TCRbeta analysis, collaborators shipped samples as frozen whole blood, isolated PBMCs, or DNA extracted from either of those sample types. The sequence joins TRBV9 to TRBJ2-5; the D region possibly corresponds to TRBD2 (7 bases align). The sequence derives from a woman aged 65 to 85 with acute or convalescent COVID-19. The specimen was peripheral blood. The CDR3 in this case is CASSVGGHQETQYF. The bases are TGTGCCAGCAGCGTGGGGGGGCATCAAGAGACCCAGTACTTC.